The sequence of this T cell receptor beta chain was determined in a study of cytomegalovirus exposure and HLA in healthy donors. Findings of the study overall: An analysis was carried out at a later point. It showed that HLA-associated TCR beta chains were more clonally expanded than equally common non-associated chains. Researchers reported in a later analysis that a missense DCLRE1C variant was tied to TCR beta V- and J-gene trimming. It has been reported that TCR beta sequences accurately predicted the HLA-A and HLA-B alleles of most subjects.

PCR involved 60 Vbeta and 13 Jbeta primers. The method was immunoSEQ multiplex PCR; TCRdb's version includes in-frame clones alone and lacks a portion of them. The top ten hold roughly 2% of the sample, which has approximately 150,000 clones, 75% to 90% seen once. Note on this clone: Its antigen is unknown.

This TCR came from a human donor in good health. The material sequenced was PBMCs.

CDR3 in amino acids: CSGGGDYGYTF. The CDR3 DNA is TGCAGCGGGGGCGGGGACTATGGCTACACCTTC. This chain links TRBV29-1 with TRBJ1-2; D perhaps matches TRBD1 (5 bases). CDR1 and CDR2 (germline): SQVTM, ANQGSEA. This CDR3 contains 11 residues. V was clipped by 7 bases and J by 3 bases, with 9 bases between them.